This T cell receptor beta chain appears in the sequencing data of a study of shared T cell receptors in the human thymus. This table comes from immunoSEQ multiplex PCR, and its TCRdb copy is limited to in-frame clones, with some not included. This table holds hundreds of thousands of clones, roughly 88% found once. This clone was picked up a small number of times. These same records also appear under a second study, on human thymus T cells.

The sequence came from a girl under three years old with a congenital heart defect. Input material: thymocytes.

CDR3 protein: CASGLGRGGNTIYF. The CDR3 coding sequence is TGTGCCAGTGGGCTAGGGAGAGGTGGAAACACCATATATTTT. The chain joins TRBV2 to TRBJ1-3; D is unresolved. The CDR3 contains 14 residues. Germline CDR1 is SNHLY and CDR2 is FYNNEI. Deletions cut 9 bases from V and 3 bases from J, with 15 bases between.